The present TCR beta chain was sequenced within a study of Ad26.COV2.S vaccination and SARS-CoV-2 variants. Study-wide points: The authors reported substantial breadth in spike-specific CD8+ and CD4+ T cell responses after vaccination.

Germline V gene data show CDR1 as MGHDK and CDR2 as SYGVNS. V was shortened by 1 base and J by 7 bases, with 14 bases between the two germline ends. The CDR3 covers 16 residues. Libraries were prepared by immunoSEQ multiplex PCR; TCRdb keeps only in-frame clonotypes and omits some of them. The sample consists of around 400,000 clones, 90% of them appearing once. The treatment was: some 20 received Ad26.COV2.S at low or high dose, single or two shots; 5 received placebo; per-sample allocation not given. Vaccine and placebo recipients were sampled on day 63 after the first injection. The administered vaccine (an Ad26 vector) expressed Wuhan-strain SARS-CoV-2 spike. A word on this clone: Its target is not known.

Sequencing was performed on peripheral blood, taken in a trial of Ad26.COV2.S vaccine versus placebo. The chain employs TRBV25-1 and TRBJ1-6; D possibly corresponds to TRBD1 (5 bases). The sequence derives from a person aged 18-65 years who received the Ad26.COV2.S COVID-19 vaccine or a placebo. CDR3 DNA sequence: TGTGCCAGCAGTGAATTACAGTCGGCAGGGAATTCACCCCTCCACTTT. Translated, it gives CASSELQSAGNSPLHF. The variable domain in full, completed from reference TRBV25-1 and TRBJ1-6, reads EADIYQTPRYLVIGTGKKITLECSQTMGHDKMYWYQQDPGMELHLIHYSYGVNSTEKGDLSSESTVSRIRTEHFPLTLESARPSHTSQYLCASSELQSAGNSPLHFGNGTRLTVT.